This note documents a single TCR beta chain sequence. This specimen belongs to a study of cytomegalovirus exposure and HLA in healthy donors. Germline V CDR1 and CDR2: SGHRS, YFSETQ. The CDR3 contains 16 residues. Trimming removed 3 bases at V and 2 bases at J, with 16 bases between. It was with 60 Vbeta and 13 Jbeta primers that the PCR ran. TCRdb's table, derived via immunoSEQ multiplex PCR, lists solely in-frame clones and lacks some. The profile covers tens of thousands of clones, with approximately 60% appearing a single time and about 22% taken by the ten largest. This chain uses TRBV5-1 with TRBJ2-3; no firm D call. This receptor was obtained from a woman aged 50 to 60 in good health and CMV-seropositive. Sequenced material: PBMCs. CDR3: CASSSATQANTDTQYF. The DNA for the CDR3 is TGCGCCAGCAGCTCGGCAACTCAGGCAAACACAGATACGCAGTATTTT.